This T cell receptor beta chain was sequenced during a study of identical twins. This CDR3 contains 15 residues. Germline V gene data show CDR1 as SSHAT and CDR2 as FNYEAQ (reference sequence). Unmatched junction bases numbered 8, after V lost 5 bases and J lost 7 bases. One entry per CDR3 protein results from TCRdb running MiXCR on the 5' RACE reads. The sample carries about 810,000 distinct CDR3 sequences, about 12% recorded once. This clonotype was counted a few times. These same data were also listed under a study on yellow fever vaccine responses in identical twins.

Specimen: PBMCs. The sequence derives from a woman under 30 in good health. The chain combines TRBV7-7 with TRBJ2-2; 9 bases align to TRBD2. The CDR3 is CASSATGLAVGELFF. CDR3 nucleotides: TGTGCCAGCAGCGCCACGGGACTAGCTGTCGGGGAGCTGTTTTTT. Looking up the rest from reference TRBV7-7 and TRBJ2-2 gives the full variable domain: GAGVSQSPRYKVTKRGQDVTLRCDPISSHATLYWYQQALGQGPEFLTYFNYEAQPDKSGLPSDRFSAERPEGSISTLTIQRTEQRDSAMYRCASSATGLAVGELFFGEGSRLTVL.